The 20 T cell receptor beta chains given below trace back to one sample, sequenced in a study of human T cells and chemical hapten exposure. TCRdb fed the RACE reads into MiXCR, producing one record per CDR3 protein. The table records more than 300,000 distinct CDR3 sequences, over 5% of them present only once. Time point given: pre-sensitization, week 0. Treatment of the sample: therapeutic diphenylcyclopropenone sensitization with weekly scalp DPC. The starting material was whole blood, obtained in connection with sensitization to the hapten diphenylcyclopropenone (DPC). These receptors were taken from a woman younger than 35 with alopecia areata. Some clones in this sample may be carry-over from other donors' samples.

A few counts support this clonotype. The J gene is TRBJ2-7, the V gene TRBV20-1; 9 bases fit TRBD1. After removal of 6 bases from V and 2 bases from J, the junction contained 8 bases not matched to a gene. The germline V gene has CDR1 DFQATT and CDR2 SNEGSKA (reference sequence). The CDR3 is made up of 14 amino acids. The CDR3 DNA sequence: TGCAGTGCCGTGCCGGGACAGGGTGCCTACGAGCAGTACTTC. It specifies CSAVPGQGAYEQYF.

This chain links TRBV5-1 with TRBJ2-3, with a weak D call TRBD2 (5 bases). Trimming cost V 4 bases and J 5 bases, with 14 bases left between them. Germline V CDR1 and CDR2: SGHRS, YFSETQ. The CDR3 is 14 residues long. The CDR3 region is CASSLGDVKDTQYF. The CDR3, as DNA: TGCGCCAGCAGCCTGGGAGACGTTAAAGATACGCAGTATTTT. Full variable domain (rest looked up from reference TRBV5-1 and TRBJ2-3): KAGVTQTPRYLIKTRGQQVTLSCSPISGHRSVSWYQQTPGQGLQFLFEYFSETQRNKGNFPGRFSGRQFSNSRSEMNVSTLELGDSALYLCASSLGDVKDTQYFGPGTRLTVL.

This clonotype occurred many times. The chain has TRBV7-2 and TRBJ2-5; D is unresolved. V lost 3 bases and J 2 bases, leaving 7 bases between the germline ends. Germline V gives CDR1 SGHTA, CDR2 FQGNSA. This CDR3 is built from 13 residues. CDR3 residues: CASSLDHQETQYF. The CDR3 coding sequence is TGTGCCAGCAGCTTGGACCATCAAGAGACCCAGTACTTC.

This clonotype has a handful of counts. The rearrangement uses TRBV2 and TRBJ2-3; D not resolved. V was cut by 4 bases and J by 6 bases, with 5 bases left in between. In germline, CDR1 is SNHLY, CDR2 FYNNEI. The CDR3 has 11 residues. CDR3 protein: CASSAWDTQYF. CDR3 nucleotides: TGTGCCAGCAGTGCTTGGGATACGCAGTATTTT. Supplemented by reference TRBV2 and TRBJ2-3, the full variable domain reads EPEVTQTPSHQVTQMGQEVILRCVPISNHLYFYWYRQILGQKVEFLVSFYNNEISEKSEIFDDQFSVERPDGSNFTLKIRSTKLEDSAMYFCASSAWDTQYFGPGTRLTVL.

There are many counts of this clonotype. The chain couples TRBV4-2 to TRBJ2-1; TRBD1 or TRBD2 may be the D gene (5 bases each). The CDR3 consists of 15 residues. The V gene lost 7 bases and the J gene lost 0 bases, with 13 bases spanning the gap. Germline V lookup: CDR1 LGHNA, CDR2 YNFKEQ. The CDR3: CASTPQGASYNEQFF. The CDR3 DNA sequence: TGTGCCAGCACTCCCCAGGGAGCCTCCTACAATGAGCAGTTCTTC.

V and J are TRBV19 and TRBJ2-7; 9 bases are shared with TRBD1. The CDR3 runs to 15 residues. Germline V gene sequence: CDR1 LNHDA, CDR2 SQIVND (reference sequence). J gave up 3 bases and V 6 bases, and 9 bases lay outside the gene matches. CDR3 in DNA: TGTGCCAGTAGCATTGGGGGGACAGGGATCTACGAGCAGTACTTC. This translates into CASSIGGTGIYEQYF. Using reference TRBV19 and TRBJ2-7 for the parts outside the CDR3, the full variable domain is DGGITQSPKYLFRKEGQNVTLSCEQNLNHDAMYWYRQDPGQGLRLIYYSQIVNDFQKGDIAEGYSVSREKKESFPLTVTSAQKNPTAFYLCASSIGGTGIYEQYFGPGTRLTVT.

Only a few counts were recorded for this clonotype. V gene TRBV5-4 combines with J gene TRBJ2-7; D is perhaps TRBD1 or TRBD2 (5 bases each). The V end lost 3 bases, the J end lost 6 bases, and 13 bases lay between the germline ends. Per the germline V gene, CDR1 is SGHNT and CDR2 is YYREEE (reference sequence). CDR3 length: 13 residues. CDR3 in DNA: TGTGCCAGCAGCTCGCCGGGGCACGGCGAGCAGTACTTC. It yields the protein CASSSPGHGEQYF.

A few counts support this clonotype. The V call is TRBV5-1, the J call TRBJ2-3; TRBD1 matches 12 bases. The CDR3 loop spans 14 amino acids. V was clipped by 5 bases and J by 7 bases; unmatched bases: 5. The germline V gene encodes CDR1 SGHRS and CDR2 YFSETQ. CDR3 DNA: TGCGCCAGCAGTCCGGGGACAGGGGGCAATACGCAGTATTTT. Translated, it gives CASSPGTGGNTQYF.

CDR3 coding DNA: TGTGCCAGCAGCTTACTAGGGTCTGGGGCCAACGTCCTGACTTTC. Its protein product is CASSLLGSGANVLTF. V usage is TRBV7-9 and J usage is TRBJ2-6; D is ambiguous. Germline loops: CDR1 SEHNR, CDR2 FQNEAQ (reference sequence). V was cut by 2 bases and J by 1 base, with 6 bases left in between. The CDR3 sequence is 15 residues long.

Many counts were recorded for this clonotype. The J gene is TRBJ1-5, the V gene TRBV5-1; D remains ambiguous. V was clipped by 0 bases and J by 2 bases, with 12 bases between them. The germline V gene encodes CDR1 SGHRS and CDR2 YFSETQ. This CDR3 is 16 amino acids long. In DNA form, the CDR3 reads TGCGCCAGCAGCTTGGAGGCGGGAACGGGCAATCAGCCCCAGCATTTT. Translating it yields CASSLEAGTGNQPQHF.

This clonotype was found many times. The chain uses TRBV2 and TRBJ2-1; 7 bases align to TRBD2. Germline V gives CDR1 SNHLY, CDR2 FYNNEI. The CDR3 is 12 residues long. Unmatched junction bases numbered 3, after V lost 3 bases and J lost 10 bases. CDR3 DNA: TGTGCCAGCAGTGAGAGTAGCGGGGAGCAGTTCTTC. As protein: CASSESSGEQFF.

This clonotype has just a few counts. The rearrangement uses TRBV12-3 or TRBV12-4 and TRBJ2-6, with TRBD2 identical over 8 bases. The CDR3 is 17 amino acids. Losses at the gene ends were 5 bases for V and 3 bases for J; bases not matched to a gene: 9. CDR3: CASSPGGGYGGANVLTF. DNA of the CDR3: TGTGCCAGCAGTCCCGGGGGGGGGTACGGTGGGGCCAACGTCCTGACTTTC.

V is TRBV29-1 and J is TRBJ2-7, with D unclear. The V end lost 1 base, the J end lost 0 bases, and 10 bases lay between the germline ends. Germline values: CDR1 SQVTM, CDR2 ANQGSEA. The CDR3 totals 14 residues. CDR3 in amino acids: CSVEGRTSSYEQYF. The CDR3 bases are TGCAGCGTTGAAGGGCGGACGAGCTCCTACGAGCAGTACTTC.

This clonotype was recorded at least ten times. The J gene is TRBJ1-5, the V gene TRBV7-2; a possible D gene is TRBD1 (6 bases). This CDR3 has 16 residues. Looked up from germline, CDR1 is SGHTA and CDR2 is FQGNSA. V was shortened by 1 base and J by 2 bases, with 12 bases between the two germline ends. CDR3 residues: CASSLGGRGGNQPQHF. CDR3 DNA: TGTGCCAGCAGCTTAGGCGGCAGGGGTGGCAATCAGCCCCAGCATTTT.

This rearrangement joins TRBV7-2 to TRBJ2-3, with D possibly TRBD1 on 6 matching bases. Germline CDR1 is SGHTA and CDR2 is FQGNSA. The V gene lost 3 bases and the J gene lost 1 base, with 8 bases spanning the gap. The CDR3 is 14 amino acids. The CDR3 loop is CASSFWTGTDTQYF. DNA for the CDR3: TGTGCCAGCAGCTTTTGGACAGGCACAGATACGCAGTATTTT.

V usage is TRBV6-2 or TRBV6-3 and J usage is TRBJ2-5; the D gene could be TRBD1 or TRBD2 (5 bases each). This CDR3 spans 15 amino acids. CDR1 MNHEY and CDR2 SVGEGT come from the germline V gene. Trimming took off 2 bases at V and 5 bases at J, with 15 bases between the two ends. In DNA, the CDR3 is TGTGCCAGCAGTTACCCCGGGGCCGTCGGCGAGACCCAGTACTTC. It translates to CASSYPGAVGETQYF.

There are a few counts of this clonotype. The chain combines TRBV2 with TRBJ2-7; possibly TRBD2 for D (6 bases). Germline CDR1 SNHLY, CDR2 FYNNEI. Trimming took off 8 bases at V and 0 bases at J, with 8 bases between the two ends. The CDR3 runs 12 residues. The CDR3 coding sequence is TGTGCCAGCGGGGGGTACTCCTACGAGCAGTACTTC. As protein: CASGGYSYEQYF.

This clonotype was picked up a small number of times. The V call is TRBV7-9, the J call TRBJ1-5; D unclear. Germline assignment: CDR1 SEHNR and CDR2 FQNEAQ (reference sequence). This CDR3 has 12 residues. The V end was cut by 8 bases, the J end by 9 bases, with 14 bases between. CDR3 protein: CASGSTARPQHF. CDR3 coding DNA: TGTGCCAGCGGTTCGACGGCAAGGCCCCAGCATTTT.

This clonotype appeared many times. The V and J genes are TRBV28 and TRBJ2-7, with D perhaps matching TRBD2 (5 bases). Germline V gives CDR1 MDHEN, CDR2 SYDVKM. Trimming removed 3 bases from V and 6 bases from J, with 12 bases in between. The CDR3 consists of 13 residues. CDR3 sequence reads: CASSFTRTSEQYF. CDR3 DNA: TGTGCCAGCAGTTTTACCCGGACTTCCGAGCAGTACTTC. The full variable domain, rest sourced from reference TRBV28 and TRBJ2-7, is DVKVTQSSRYLVKRTGEKVFLECVQDMDHENMFWYRQDPGLGLRLIYFSYDVKMKEKGDIPEGYSVSREKKERFSLILESASTNQTSMYLCASSFTRTSEQYFGPGTRLTVT.

In DNA form, the CDR3 reads TGTGCCAGCAGTTCCCACCGGGACAACTATGGCTACACCTTC. This translates into CASSSHRDNYGYTF. The chain is built from TRBV12-3 or TRBV12-4 and TRBJ1-2, with D tentatively TRBD1 (5 bases). Trimming stripped 4 bases from V and 2 bases from J, with 11 bases between. The CDR3 spans 14 residues.